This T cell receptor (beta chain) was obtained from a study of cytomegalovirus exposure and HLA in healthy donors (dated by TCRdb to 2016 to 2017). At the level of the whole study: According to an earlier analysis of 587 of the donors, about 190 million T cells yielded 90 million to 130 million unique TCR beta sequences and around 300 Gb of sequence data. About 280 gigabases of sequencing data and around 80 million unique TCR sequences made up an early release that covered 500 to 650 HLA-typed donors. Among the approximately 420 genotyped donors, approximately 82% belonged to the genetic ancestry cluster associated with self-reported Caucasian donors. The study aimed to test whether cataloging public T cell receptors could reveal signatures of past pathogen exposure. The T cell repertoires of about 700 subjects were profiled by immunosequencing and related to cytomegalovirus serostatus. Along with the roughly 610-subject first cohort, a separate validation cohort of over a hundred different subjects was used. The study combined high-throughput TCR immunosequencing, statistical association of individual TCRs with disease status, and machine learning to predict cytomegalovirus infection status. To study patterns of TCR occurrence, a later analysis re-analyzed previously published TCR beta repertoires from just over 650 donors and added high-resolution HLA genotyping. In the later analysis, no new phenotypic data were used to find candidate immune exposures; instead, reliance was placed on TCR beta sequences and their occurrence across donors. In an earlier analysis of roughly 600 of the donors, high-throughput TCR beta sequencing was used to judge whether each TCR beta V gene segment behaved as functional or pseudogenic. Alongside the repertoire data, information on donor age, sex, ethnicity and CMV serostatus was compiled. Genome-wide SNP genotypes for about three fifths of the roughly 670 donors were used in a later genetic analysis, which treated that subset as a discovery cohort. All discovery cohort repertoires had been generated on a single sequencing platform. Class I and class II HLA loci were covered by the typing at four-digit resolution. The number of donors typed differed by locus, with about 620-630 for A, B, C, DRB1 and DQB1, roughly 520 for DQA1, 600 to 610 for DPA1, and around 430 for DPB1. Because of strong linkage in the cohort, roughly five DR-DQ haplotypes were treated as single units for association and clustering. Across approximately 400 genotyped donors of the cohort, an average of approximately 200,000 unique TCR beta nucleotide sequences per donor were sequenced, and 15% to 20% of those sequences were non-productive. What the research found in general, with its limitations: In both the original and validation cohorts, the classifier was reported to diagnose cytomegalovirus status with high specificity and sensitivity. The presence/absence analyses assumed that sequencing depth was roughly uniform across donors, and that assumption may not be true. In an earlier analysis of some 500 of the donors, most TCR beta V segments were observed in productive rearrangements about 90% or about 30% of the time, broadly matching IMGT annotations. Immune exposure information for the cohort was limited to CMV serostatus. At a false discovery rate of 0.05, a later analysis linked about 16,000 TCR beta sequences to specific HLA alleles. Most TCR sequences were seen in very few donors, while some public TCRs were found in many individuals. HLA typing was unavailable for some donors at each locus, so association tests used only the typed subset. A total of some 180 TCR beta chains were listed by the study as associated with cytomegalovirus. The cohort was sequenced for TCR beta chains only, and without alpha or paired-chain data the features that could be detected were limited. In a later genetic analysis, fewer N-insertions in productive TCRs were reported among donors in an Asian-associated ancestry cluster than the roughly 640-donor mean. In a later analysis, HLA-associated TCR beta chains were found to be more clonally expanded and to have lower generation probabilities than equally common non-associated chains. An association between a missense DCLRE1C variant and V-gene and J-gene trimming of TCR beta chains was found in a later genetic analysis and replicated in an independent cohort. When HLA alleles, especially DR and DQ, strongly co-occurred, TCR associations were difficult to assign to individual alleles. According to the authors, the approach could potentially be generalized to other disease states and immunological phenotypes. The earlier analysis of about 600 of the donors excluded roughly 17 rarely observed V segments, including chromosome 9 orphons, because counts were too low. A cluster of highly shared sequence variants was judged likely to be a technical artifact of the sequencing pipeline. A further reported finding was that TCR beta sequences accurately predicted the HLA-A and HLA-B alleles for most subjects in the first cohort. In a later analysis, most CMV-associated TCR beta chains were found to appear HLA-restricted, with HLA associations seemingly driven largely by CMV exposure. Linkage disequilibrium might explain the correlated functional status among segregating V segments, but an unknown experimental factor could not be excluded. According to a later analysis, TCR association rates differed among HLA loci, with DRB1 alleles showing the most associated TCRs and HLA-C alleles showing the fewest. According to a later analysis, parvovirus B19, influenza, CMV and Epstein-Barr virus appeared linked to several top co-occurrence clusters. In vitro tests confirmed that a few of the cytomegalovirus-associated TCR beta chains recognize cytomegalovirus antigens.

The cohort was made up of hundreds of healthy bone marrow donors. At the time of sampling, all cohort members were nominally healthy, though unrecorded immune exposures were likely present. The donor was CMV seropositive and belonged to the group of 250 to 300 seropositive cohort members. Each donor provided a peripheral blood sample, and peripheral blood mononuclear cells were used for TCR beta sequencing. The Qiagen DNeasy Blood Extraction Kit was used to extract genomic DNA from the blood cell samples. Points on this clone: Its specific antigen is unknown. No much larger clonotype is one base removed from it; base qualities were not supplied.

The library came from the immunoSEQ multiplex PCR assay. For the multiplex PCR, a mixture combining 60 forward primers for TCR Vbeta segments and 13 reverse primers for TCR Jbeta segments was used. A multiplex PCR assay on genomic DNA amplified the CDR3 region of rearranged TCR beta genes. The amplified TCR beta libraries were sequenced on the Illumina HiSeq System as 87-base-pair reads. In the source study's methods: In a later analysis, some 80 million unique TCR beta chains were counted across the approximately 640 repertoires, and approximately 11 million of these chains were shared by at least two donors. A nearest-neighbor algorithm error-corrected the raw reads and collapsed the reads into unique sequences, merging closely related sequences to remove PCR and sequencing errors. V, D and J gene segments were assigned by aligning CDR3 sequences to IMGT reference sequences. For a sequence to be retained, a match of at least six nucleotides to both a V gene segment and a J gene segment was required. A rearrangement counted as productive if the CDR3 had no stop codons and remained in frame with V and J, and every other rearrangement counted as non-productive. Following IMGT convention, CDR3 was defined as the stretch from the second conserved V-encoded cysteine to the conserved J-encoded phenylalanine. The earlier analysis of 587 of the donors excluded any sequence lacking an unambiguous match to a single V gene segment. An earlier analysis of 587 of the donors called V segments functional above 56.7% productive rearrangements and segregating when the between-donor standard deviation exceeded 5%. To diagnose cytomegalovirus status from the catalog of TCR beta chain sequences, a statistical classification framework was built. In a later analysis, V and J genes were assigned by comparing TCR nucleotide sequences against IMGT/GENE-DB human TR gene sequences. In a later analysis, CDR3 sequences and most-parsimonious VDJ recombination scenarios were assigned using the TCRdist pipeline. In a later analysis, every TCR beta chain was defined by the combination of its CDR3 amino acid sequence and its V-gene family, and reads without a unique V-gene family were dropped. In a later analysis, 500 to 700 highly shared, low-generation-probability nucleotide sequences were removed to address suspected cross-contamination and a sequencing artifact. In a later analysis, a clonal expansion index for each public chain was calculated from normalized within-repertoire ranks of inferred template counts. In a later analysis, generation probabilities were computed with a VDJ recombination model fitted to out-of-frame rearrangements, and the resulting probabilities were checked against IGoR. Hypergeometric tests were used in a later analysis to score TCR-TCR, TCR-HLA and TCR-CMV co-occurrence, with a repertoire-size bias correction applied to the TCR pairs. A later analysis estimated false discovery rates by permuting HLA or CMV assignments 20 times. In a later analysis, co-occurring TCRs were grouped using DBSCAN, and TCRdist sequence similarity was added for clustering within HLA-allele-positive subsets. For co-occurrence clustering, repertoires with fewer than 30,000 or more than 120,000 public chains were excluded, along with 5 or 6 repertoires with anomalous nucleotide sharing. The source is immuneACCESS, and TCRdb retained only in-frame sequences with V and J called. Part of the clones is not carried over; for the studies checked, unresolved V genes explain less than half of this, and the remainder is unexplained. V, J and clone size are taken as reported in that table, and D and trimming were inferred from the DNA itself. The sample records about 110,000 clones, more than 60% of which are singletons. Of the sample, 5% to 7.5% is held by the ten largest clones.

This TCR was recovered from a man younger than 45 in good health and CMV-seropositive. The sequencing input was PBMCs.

The DNA reads as follows: TGTGCCAGTAGTATACCTGGAGGACAGGGGGCGAACACTGAAGCTTTCTTT. Translated, this is CASSIPGGQGANTEAFF. The chain is encoded by TRBV19 joined to TRBJ1-1; TRBD1 fits 11 bases in the junction. In the germline V gene (reference sequence), CDR1 corresponds to LNHDA and CDR2 to SQIVND. The V end gives up 2 bases and the J end 1 base, leaving 6 bases in the junction not matched to a gene. There are 17 amino acids in the CDR3, from cysteine to phenylalanine inclusive. The retained sequence is limited to the CDR3, 51 bases, with the frame set at the first base. Beyond the CDR3, the reference TRBV19 and TRBJ1-1 genes provide the residues; the full variable domain reads: DGGITQSPKYLFRKEGQNVTLSCEQNLNHDAMYWYRQDPGQGLRLIYYSQIVNDFQKGDIAEGYSVSREKKESFPLTVTSAQKNPTAFYLCASSIPGGQGANTEAFFGQGTRLTVV.